Listed below are T cell receptor beta chains from one sample, sequenced in a study of lymphopenia after photon versus proton radiotherapy. Clones were sequenced by immunoSEQ multiplex PCR, and TCRdb holds only the in-frame ones, with some missing. The data contain tens of thousands of clones, 75% to 90% of them singletons. Sequenced here: peripheral blood, sampled from a patient treated with proton-based radiotherapy. The receptors originated from an elderly man with esophageal cancer. Both conserved end residues are part of each CDR3. The D gene is left open where the match is weak. A row's size may be missing; if present it is once, few, many or a size class.

D	V	J	size	DNA	CDR3
-	TRBV7-2	TRBJ1-2	-	TGTGCCAGCAGCTTAGCATCGGGCAGCAATTTAAACTATGGCTACACCTTC	CASSLASGSNLNYGYTF
TRBD2	TRBV4-1	TRBJ2-7	-	TGCGCCAGCAGCCAAGCGGGAGGTTCCTACGAGCAGTACTTC	CASSQAGGSYEQYF
-	TRBV7-2	TRBJ2-5	-	TGTGCCAGCAGCTTAGAGTTACTTCGGGGAGAGACCCAGTACTTC	CASSLELLRGETQYF
-	TRBV9	TRBJ2-2	-	TGTGCCAGCAGCGTAGGAGGTTCCTGGGCCGGGGAGCTGTTTTTT	CASSVGGSWAGELFF
TRBD1	TRBV19	TRBJ2-7	-	TGTGCCAGTAGTATCATCCCGGGACAGGGGTTTCTCGAGCAGTACTTC	CASSIIPGQGFLEQYF
TRBD1	TRBV27	TRBJ1-2	-	TGTGCCAGTGCTTTTGGGACAGGGCTCTCACGCTACACCTTC	CASAFGTGLSRYTF
TRBD1	TRBV19	TRBJ2-3	-	TGTGCCAGTAGTGTACAGGGGGCCCCTAGCACAGATACGCAGTATTTT	CASSVQGAPSTDTQYF
-	TRBV10-2	TRBJ1-3	once	TGCGCCAGCAGGGGGACCGCTTCAATCTCTGGAAACACCATATATTTT	CASRGTASISGNTIYF
-	TRBV7-3	TRBJ1-1	-	TGTGCCAGCAGCCTCTCTGGGGGATCCACTGAAGCTTTCTTT	CASSLSGGSTEAFF
-	TRBV19	TRBJ1-5	-	TGTGCCAGTAGTAATCAGGGGCACGGCGATCAGCCCCAGCATTTT	CASSNQGHGDQPQHF
TRBD1	TRBV5-4	TRBJ2-4	-	TGTGCCAGCGCCCGGGACAGGGGAGAGGGACTGAACATTCAGTACTTC	CASARDRGEGLNIQYF
TRBD2	TRBV12-5	TRBJ2-7	-	TGTGCTAGTGGTGCCCGACTAGCATACGAGCAGTACTTC	CASGARLAYEQYF
-	TRBV4-2	TRBJ2-3	-	TGTGCCAGCAGCCAAGAACCCAGACCCTTCACAGATACGCAGTATTTT	CASSQEPRPFTDTQYF
-	TRBV7-9	TRBJ2-1	-	TGTGCCAGCAGCTTACCCAGGGGACGGGACACAACATACAATGAGCAGTTCTTC	CASSLPRGRDTTYNEQFF
-	TRBV4-1	TRBJ1-1	-	TGCGCCAGCAGCCATGGGTTACTGAACACTGAAGCTTTCTTT	CASSHGLLNTEAFF
-	TRBV4-1	TRBJ2-5	-	TGCGCCAGCAGCCAACGGGGAGAGACCCAGTACTTC	CASSQRGETQYF
-	TRBV5-6	TRBJ2-7	-	TGTGCCAGCAGCTCTTGGGCCAGTACCTACGAGCAGTACTTC	CASSSWASTYEQYF
TRBD1	TRBV28	TRBJ1-6	-	TGTGCCAGCGTCCCTCGGGGACAGCTAAATTCACCCCTCCACTTT	CASVPRGQLNSPLHF
TRBD1	TRBV5-4	TRBJ1-1	once	TGTGCCAGCAGCTTGGCCAACAGGGGGCGGGGGACTGAAGCTTTCTTT	CASSLANRGRGTEAFF
-	TRBV7-3	TRBJ2-3	-	TGTGCCAGCAGCTTAAACCCAGGGGGGGATACGCAGTATTTT	CASSLNPGGDTQYF
TRBD1	TRBV14	TRBJ2-7	-	TGTGCCAGCAGCCACCTCTCGGGACAGATCGGCGAGCAGTACTTC	CASSHLSGQIGEQYF
TRBD1	TRBV4-2	TRBJ2-3	-	TGTGCCAGCAGCCAAGGGACAGGGGACACAGATACGCAGTATTTT	CASSQGTGDTDTQYF
TRBD2	TRBV27	TRBJ2-5	-	TGTGCCAGCAGTTGGGCCTCTCCTAGCGGGGTCCAAGAGACCCAGTACTTC	CASSWASPSGVQETQYF
-	TRBV4-3	TRBJ1-3	-	TGCGCCAGCAGCCAAGATCCGACAGGCTTCTCTGGAAACACCATATATTTT	CASSQDPTGFSGNTIYF
-	TRBV27	TRBJ2-7	-	TGTGCCAGCGGCAGCTGGGGTCGATCCTACGAGCAGTACTTC	CASGSWGRSYEQYF
TRBD2	TRBV6-6	TRBJ2-1	-	TGTGCCAGCTGCACTAGCGGGTACAATGAGCAGTTCTTC	CASCTSGYNEQFF
TRBD2	TRBV11-3	TRBJ2-1	-	TGTGCCAGCAAAGAAGCGGGAGAGGACAATGAGCAGTTCTTC	CASKEAGEDNEQFF
TRBD2	TRBV30	TRBJ2-2	-	TGTGCCTGGAAACGGCTAGCGGTCACCGGGGAGCTGTTTTTT	CAWKRLAVTGELFF
-	TRBV7-2	TRBJ2-7	-	TGTGCCAGCAGCTTATCGAGTAGGTACGAGCAGTACTTC	CASSLSSRYEQYF
-	TRBV5-1	TRBJ2-3	-	TGCGCCAGCAGCCCGCCCTCGACTAGTGAAGATACGCAGTATTTT	CASSPPSTSEDTQYF
TRBD1	TRBV19	TRBJ1-2	-	TGTGCCAGTAGTACCCCCCCCGACAGGGACGGCTACACCTTC	CASSTPPDRDGYTF
-	TRBV7-9	TRBJ1-1	-	TGTGCCAGCAGCTTAATGTTAGGGGCTTTCTTT	CASSLMLGAFF
-	TRBV4-1	TRBJ2-7	-	TGCGCCAGCAGCGGCGCCGGGGAGCAGTACTTC	CASSGAGEQYF
-	TRBV11-2	TRBJ1-6	-	TGTGCCAGCAGCTTAGCCGGGGGGGGTTATAATTCACCCCTCCACTTT	CASSLAGGGYNSPLHF
TRBD1	TRBV7-8	TRBJ2-1	few	TGTGCCAGCAGCTCCGGGACAGGGATCTATTGGAATGAGCAGTTCTTC	CASSSGTGIYWNEQFF
-	TRBV13	TRBJ1-2	-	TGTGCCAGCAGCCTAGCATTGACTAACTATGGCTACACCTTC	CASSLALTNYGYTF
TRBD2	TRBV27	TRBJ2-7	-	TGTGCCAGCAGTTTACGGGGTCTAGCGGGTACCGAGCAGTACTTC	CASSLRGLAGTEQYF
-	TRBV19	TRBJ1-1	-	TGTGCCAGTAGGCCCAGCGAGTACCTGGAAGCTTTCTTT	CASRPSEYLEAFF
-	TRBV30	TRBJ1-4	-	TGTGCCTGGAGTGTAATGGGGTTTAGGGGTGAAAAACTGTTTTTT	CAWSVMGFRGEKLFF
-	TRBV4-3	TRBJ1-2	once	TGCGCCAGCAGCCAAGATCTTCAGGCGTATGGCTACACCTTC	CASSQDLQAYGYTF
-	TRBV7-9	TRBJ1-3	-	TGTGCCAGCAGCTCCCTGGACAGCCCGAACACCATATATTTT	CASSSLDSPNTIYF
-	TRBV30	TRBJ2-3	-	TGTGCCTGGGGGGGTCCTATTGGATGGACAGATACGCAGTATTTT	CAWGGPIGWTDTQYF
TRBD1	TRBV29-1	TRBJ1-2	-	TGCAGCGCGACCGGGACAGGGGGCCCTGGCTACACCTTC	CSATGTGGPGYTF
-	TRBV9	TRBJ2-7	-	TGTGCCAGCAGCGTGAGAGGGGGGACAGCCAAAACCGAGCAGTACTTC	CASSVRGGTAKTEQYF